Presented here are 6 T cell receptor beta chains from one specimen sequenced in a study of cytomegalovirus exposure and HLA in healthy donors (dated by TCRdb to about 2017). Libraries were prepared through the immunoSEQ multiplex PCR assay. In its TCRdb copy, this immuneACCESS table keeps in-frame sequences only and misses some clones. Where compared with another copy, unresolved V genes explain less than half of these, and the others have no known cause. The sample records roughly 200,000 clones, about three quarters of which are singletons. The ten largest account for roughly 1.2% of the sample. What was sequenced was PBMCs. Receptors were obtained from a woman under 40 in good health and CMV-seronegative.

The chain is built from TRBV27 and TRBJ2-5; 12 nucleotides agree with TRBD1. This CDR3 is 15 amino acids long. The V gene's germline CDR1 is MNHEY and CDR2 SMNVEV (reference sequence). Losses at the gene ends were 7 bases for V and 4 bases for J; bases not matched to a gene: 7. The CDR3 loop is CASKGQGAYRETQYF. CDR3 in DNA: TGTGCCAGCAAGGGACAGGGGGCGTATCGAGAGACCCAGTACTTC.

The CDR3 reads CASSGEDRGRGTQYF. For the CDR3, the DNA is TGTGCCAGCAGCGGAGAGGACAGGGGGCGAGGGACCCAGTACTTC. The chain employs TRBV9 and TRBJ2-5; 11 bases map to TRBD1. V trimming: 3 bases; J trimming: 7 bases; junction bases outside the gene matches: 8. The CDR3 covers 15 residues. The V gene's germline CDR1 is SGDLS and CDR2 YYNGEE.

This sequence joins TRBV10-3 and TRBJ2-3; 11 bases line up with TRBD2. Germline values: CDR1 ENHRY, CDR2 SYGVKD. V lost 4 bases and J lost 4; bases outside the gene matches: 7. The CDR3 sequence is 16 residues long. CDR3 DNA: TGTGCCATCAGTGGTAGCGGGAGGGCCAAGGCAGATACGCAGTATTTT. The encoded protein is CAISGSGRAKADTQYF.

This chain connects TRBV5-4 to TRBJ2-1; 12 nucleotides agree with TRBD2. Unmatched junction bases numbered 8, after V lost 0 bases and J lost 10 bases. This CDR3 spans 16 amino acids. CDR1 and CDR2 from the germline V gene are SGHNT and YYREEE (reference sequence). For the CDR3, the DNA is TGTGCCAGCAGCTTGGAACTAGCGGGGGGTACAATGGAGCAGTTCTTC. This gives the protein CASSLELAGGTMEQFF.

CDR3 region: CASSLVEGYTF. As DNA, the CDR3 is TGTGCCAGCAGCCTGGTTGAGGGCTACACCTTC. The gene calls are TRBV11-2 and TRBJ1-2; D gene ambiguous. The CDR3 runs 11 residues. Trimming shortened V by 5 bases and J by 8 bases, and 9 bases separated the two germline ends. Germline CDR1 and CDR2: SGHAT and FQNNGV.

About this clone itself: Other DNA sequences in this sample translate to the same CDR3. The CDR3 coding sequence is TGTGCCAGCAGTGAGGTAGCGGGAGGGCAAGAGACCCAGTACTTC. Its translation is CASSEVAGGQETQYF. This rearrangement joins TRBV6-1 to TRBJ2-5; 11 positions match TRBD2. This CDR3 region has 15 residues. Germline V lookup: CDR1 MNHNS, CDR2 SASEGT. The junction had 2 bases not matched to a gene; V was cut back by 3 bases and J by 2 bases.